This T cell receptor beta chain emerged from a study of early T cells in non-severe SARS-CoV-2 infection. About the study: Chains from this unsorted whole-blood bulk RNA could not be paired.

To note about this clonotype: Its antigen remains unidentified. The junction departs from the called germline gene at one end, perhaps through a read error.

Study conclusions and caveats: Reliance on VDJdb matching favored anti-spike CD8 responses; private and CD4 specificities were missed.

The CDR3 consists of 13 residues. The germline V gene encodes CDR1 SGHRS and CDR2 YFSETQ. TCRdb fed the 5' RACE reads into MiXCR, producing one record per CDR3 protein. Found here are almost 30,000 distinct CDR3 sequences, more than 5% of them singletons; the top ten hold under 14%. The sequence was obtained from an adult who was a healthcare worker with PCR-confirmed SARS-CoV-2 infection or an uninfected control (not recorded which). Sequencing was performed on whole blood. The chain uses TRBV5-1 and TRBJ2-3; D possibly corresponds to TRBD1 (6 bases). DNA of the CDR3: TGCGCCAGCAGTTTGGACAGAACTGATACGCAGTATTTT. It specifies CASSLDRTDTQYF.